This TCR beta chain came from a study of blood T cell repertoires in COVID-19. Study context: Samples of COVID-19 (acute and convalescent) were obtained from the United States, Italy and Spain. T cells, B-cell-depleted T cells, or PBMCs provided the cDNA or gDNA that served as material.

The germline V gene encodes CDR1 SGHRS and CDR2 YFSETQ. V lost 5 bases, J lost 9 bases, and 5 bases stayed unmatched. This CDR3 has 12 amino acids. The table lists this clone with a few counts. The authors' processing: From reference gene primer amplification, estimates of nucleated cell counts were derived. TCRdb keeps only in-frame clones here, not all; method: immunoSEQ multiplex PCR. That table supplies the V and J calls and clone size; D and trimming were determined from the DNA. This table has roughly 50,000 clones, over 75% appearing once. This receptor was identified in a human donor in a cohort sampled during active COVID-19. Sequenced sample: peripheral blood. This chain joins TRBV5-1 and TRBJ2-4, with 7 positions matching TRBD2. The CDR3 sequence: CASRDTGGIQYF. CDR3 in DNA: TGCGCCAGCAGGGACACGGGGGGCATTCAGTACTTC.